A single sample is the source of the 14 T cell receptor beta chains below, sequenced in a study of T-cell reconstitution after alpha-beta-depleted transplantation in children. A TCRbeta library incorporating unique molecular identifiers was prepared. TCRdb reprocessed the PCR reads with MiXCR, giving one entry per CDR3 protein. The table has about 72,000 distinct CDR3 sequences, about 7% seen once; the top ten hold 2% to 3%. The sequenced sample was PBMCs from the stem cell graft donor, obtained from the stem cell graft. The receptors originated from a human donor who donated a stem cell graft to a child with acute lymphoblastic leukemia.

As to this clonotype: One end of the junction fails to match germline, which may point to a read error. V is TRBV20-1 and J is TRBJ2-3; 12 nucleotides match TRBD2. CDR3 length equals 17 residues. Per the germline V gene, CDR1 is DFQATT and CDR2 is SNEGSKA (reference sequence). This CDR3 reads CCARRTSGKLRADTQYF. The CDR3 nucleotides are TGCTGTGCTAGGAGGACTAGCGGGAAGTTACGGGCAGATACGCAGTATTTT.

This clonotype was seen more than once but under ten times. CDR3 sequence: CSVDGGTSGVQETQYF. CDR3 coding DNA: TGCAGCGTTGATGGGGGGACTAGCGGGGTCCAAGAGACCCAGTACTTC. The gene calls are TRBV29-1 and TRBJ2-5; 13 bases are a match to TRBD2. The J segment lost 1 base and the V segment lost 3 bases, leaving 5 bases of the junction unmatched. Per the germline V gene, CDR1 is SQVTM and CDR2 is ANQGSEA. The CDR3 is 16 amino acids. Full variable domain (remainder filled in from reference TRBV29-1 and TRBJ2-5): SAVISQKPSRDICQRGTSLTIQCQVDSQVTMMFWYRQQPGQSLTLIATANQGSEATYESGFVIDKFPISRPNLTFSTLTVSNMSPEDSSIYLCSVDGGTSGVQETQYFGPGTRLLVL.

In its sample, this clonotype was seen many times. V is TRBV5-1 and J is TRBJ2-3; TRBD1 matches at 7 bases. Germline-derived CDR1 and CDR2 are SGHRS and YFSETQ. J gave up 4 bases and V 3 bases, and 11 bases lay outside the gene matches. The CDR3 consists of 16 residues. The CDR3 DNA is TGCGCCAGCAGCTCCTTTGGGATAGGGGGCGCAGATACGCAGTATTTT. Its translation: CASSSFGIGGADTQYF.

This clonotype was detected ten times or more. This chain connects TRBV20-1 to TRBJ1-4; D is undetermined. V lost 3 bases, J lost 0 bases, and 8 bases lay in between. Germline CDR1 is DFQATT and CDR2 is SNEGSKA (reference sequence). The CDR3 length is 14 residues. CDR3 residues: CSASADATNEKLFF. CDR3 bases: TGCAGTGCTAGCGCTGATGCAACTAATGAAAAACTGTTTTTT.

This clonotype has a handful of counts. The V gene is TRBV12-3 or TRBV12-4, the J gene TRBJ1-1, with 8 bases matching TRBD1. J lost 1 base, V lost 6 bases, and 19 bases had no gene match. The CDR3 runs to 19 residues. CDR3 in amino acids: CASSQPYGQGGWGNTEAFF. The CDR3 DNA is TGTGCCAGCAGCCAACCCTACGGACAGGGAGGATGGGGGAACACTGAAGCTTTCTTT.

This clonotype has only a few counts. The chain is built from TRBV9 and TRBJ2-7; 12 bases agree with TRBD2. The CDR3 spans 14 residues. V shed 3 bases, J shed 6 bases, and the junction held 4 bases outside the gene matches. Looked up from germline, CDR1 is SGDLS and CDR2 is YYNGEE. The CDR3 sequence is CASSGLAGGGEQYF. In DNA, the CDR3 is TGTGCCAGCAGCGGCCTAGCGGGAGGGGGCGAGCAGTACTTC.

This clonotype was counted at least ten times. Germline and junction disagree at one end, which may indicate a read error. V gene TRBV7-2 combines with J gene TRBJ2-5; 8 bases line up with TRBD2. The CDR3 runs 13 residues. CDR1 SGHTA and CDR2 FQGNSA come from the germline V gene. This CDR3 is CASSLGGAHTHYF. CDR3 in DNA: TGTGCCAGCAGCCTCGGGGGGGCGCATACCCATTACTTC.

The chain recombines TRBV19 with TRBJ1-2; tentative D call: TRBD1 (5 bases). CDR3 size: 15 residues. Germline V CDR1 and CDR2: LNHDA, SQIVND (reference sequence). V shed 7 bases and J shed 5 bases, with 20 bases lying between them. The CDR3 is CASTDLQGSQYGYTF. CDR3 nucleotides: TGTGCCAGTACCGACCTTCAGGGCTCACAATATGGCTACACCTTC.

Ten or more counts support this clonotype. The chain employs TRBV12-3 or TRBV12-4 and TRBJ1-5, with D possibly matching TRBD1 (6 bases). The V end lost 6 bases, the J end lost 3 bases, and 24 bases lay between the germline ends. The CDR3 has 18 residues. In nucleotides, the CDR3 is TGTGCCAGCAGCGATACCACAGTCTGGGGGGGCTACAATCAGCCCCAGCATTTT. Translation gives CASSDTTVWGGYNQPQHF.

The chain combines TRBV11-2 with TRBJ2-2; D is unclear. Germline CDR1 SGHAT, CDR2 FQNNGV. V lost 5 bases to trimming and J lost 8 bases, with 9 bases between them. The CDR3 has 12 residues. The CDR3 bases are TGTGCCAGCAGCCCCGGATGGGGGGAGCTGTTTTTT. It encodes CASSPGWGELFF.

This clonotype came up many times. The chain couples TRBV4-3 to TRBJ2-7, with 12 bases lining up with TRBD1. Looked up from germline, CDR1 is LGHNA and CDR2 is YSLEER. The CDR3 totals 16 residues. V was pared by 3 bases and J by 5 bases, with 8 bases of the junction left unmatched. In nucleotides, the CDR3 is TGCGCCAGCAGCCAGGTACCGGGACAGGGGGCTCACGAGCAGTACTTC. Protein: CASSQVPGQGAHEQYF.

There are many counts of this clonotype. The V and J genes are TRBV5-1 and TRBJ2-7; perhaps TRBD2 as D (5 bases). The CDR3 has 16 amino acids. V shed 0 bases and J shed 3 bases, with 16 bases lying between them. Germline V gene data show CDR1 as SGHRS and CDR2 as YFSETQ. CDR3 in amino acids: CASSLEFGNRGYEQYF. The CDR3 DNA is TGCGCCAGCAGCTTGGAGTTTGGGAATCGGGGCTACGAGCAGTACTTC.

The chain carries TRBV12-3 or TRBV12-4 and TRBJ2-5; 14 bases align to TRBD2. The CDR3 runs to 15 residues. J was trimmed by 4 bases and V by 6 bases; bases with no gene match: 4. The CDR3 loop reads CASSPGLAGVETQYF. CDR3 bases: TGTGCCAGCAGCCCGGGACTAGCGGGAGTAGAGACCCAGTACTTC.

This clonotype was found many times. CDR3 amino acids: CASSLNLQGFYEQYF. For the CDR3, the DNA is TGCGCCAGCAGCTTAAACCTACAGGGGTTCTACGAGCAGTACTTC. V and J are TRBV5-1 and TRBJ2-7; 7 nucleotides align to TRBD1. This CDR3 is 15 amino acids long. J gave up 3 bases and V 2 bases, and 8 bases lay outside the gene matches. Germline lookup yields CDR1 SGHRS and CDR2 YFSETQ.